Detailed here is one T cell receptor (beta chain). The sample comes from a study of control samples from healthy donors and cancer patients. The data were produced by immunoSEQ multiplex PCR, yet TCRdb's version contains in-frame clones alone and is incomplete. The sample includes fewer than 90,000 clones, approximately 90% of them seen just once. The TCR originated in a woman between 50 and 59 years old in good health. Sequenced input: blood.

CDR3 amino acids: CASSPAGNPYEQYF. The CDR3 DNA reads as TGTGCCAGCTCACCGGCGGGGAATCCCTACGAGCAGTACTTC. The V and J genes are TRBV18 and TRBJ2-7; D might be TRBD2 (6 bases). The CDR3 spans 14 residues. V lost 3 bases and J 2 bases, leaving 11 bases between the germline ends. Per the germline V gene, CDR1 is KGHSH and CDR2 is LQKENI.